This T cell receptor beta chain was sequenced during a study of Ad26.COV2.S vaccination and SARS-CoV-2 variants. Treatment denoted: around 19 received Ad26.COV2.S at low or high dose, single or two shots; about 5 received placebo; per-sample allocation not given. The study sampled participants on day 63 after the first vaccine or placebo injection. TCRdb's table, derived via immunoSEQ multiplex PCR, lists solely in-frame clones and lacks some. The table has around 400,000 clones, 89% seen once. V lost 7 bases and J lost 6, with 9 bases in between. Germline CDR1 reads LNHDA; CDR2 reads SQIVND (reference sequence). The CDR3 loop spans 12 amino acids.

This receptor was identified in a person between 18 and 65 years old who received the Ad26.COV2.S COVID-19 vaccine or a placebo. This sample comprised peripheral blood, obtained in a trial of Ad26.COV2.S vaccine versus placebo. The chain recombines TRBV19 with TRBJ2-2; D is undetermined. CDR3 in amino acids: CASNRPSGELFF. The CDR3 bases are TGTGCCAGTAATCGTCCTTCCGGGGAGCTGTTTTTT.